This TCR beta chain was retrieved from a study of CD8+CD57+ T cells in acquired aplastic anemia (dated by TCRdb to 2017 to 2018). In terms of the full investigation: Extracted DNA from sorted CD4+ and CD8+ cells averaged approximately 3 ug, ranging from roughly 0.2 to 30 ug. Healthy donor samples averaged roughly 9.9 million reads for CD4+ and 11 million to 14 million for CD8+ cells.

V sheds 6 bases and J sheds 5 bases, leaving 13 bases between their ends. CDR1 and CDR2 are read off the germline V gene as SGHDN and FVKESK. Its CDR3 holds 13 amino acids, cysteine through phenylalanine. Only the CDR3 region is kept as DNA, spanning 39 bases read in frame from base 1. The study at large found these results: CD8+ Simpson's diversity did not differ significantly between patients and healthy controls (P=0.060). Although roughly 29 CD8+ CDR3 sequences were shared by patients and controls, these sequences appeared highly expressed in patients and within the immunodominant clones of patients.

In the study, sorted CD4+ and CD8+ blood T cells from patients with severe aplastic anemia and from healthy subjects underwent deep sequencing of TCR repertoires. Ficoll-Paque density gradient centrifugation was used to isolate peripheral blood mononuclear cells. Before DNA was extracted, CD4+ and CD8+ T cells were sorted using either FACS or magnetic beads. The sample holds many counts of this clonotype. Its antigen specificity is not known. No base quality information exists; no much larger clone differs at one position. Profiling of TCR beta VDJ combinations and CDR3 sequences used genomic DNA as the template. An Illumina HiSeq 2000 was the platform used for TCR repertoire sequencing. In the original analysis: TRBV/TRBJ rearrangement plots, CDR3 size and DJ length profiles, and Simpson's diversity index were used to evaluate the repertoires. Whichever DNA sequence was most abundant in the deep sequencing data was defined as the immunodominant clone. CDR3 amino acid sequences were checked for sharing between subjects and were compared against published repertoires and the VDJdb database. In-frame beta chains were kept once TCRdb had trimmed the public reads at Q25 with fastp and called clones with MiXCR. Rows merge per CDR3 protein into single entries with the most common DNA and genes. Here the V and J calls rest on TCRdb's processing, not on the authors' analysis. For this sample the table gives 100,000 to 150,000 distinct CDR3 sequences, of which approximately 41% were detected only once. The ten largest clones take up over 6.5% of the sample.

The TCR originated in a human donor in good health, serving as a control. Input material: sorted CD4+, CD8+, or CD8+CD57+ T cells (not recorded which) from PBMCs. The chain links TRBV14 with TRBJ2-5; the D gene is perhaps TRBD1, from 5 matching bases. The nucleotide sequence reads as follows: TGTGCCAGCAGGGGGCAAGGCGCGGAGACCCAGTACTTC. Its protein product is CASRGQGAETQYF.